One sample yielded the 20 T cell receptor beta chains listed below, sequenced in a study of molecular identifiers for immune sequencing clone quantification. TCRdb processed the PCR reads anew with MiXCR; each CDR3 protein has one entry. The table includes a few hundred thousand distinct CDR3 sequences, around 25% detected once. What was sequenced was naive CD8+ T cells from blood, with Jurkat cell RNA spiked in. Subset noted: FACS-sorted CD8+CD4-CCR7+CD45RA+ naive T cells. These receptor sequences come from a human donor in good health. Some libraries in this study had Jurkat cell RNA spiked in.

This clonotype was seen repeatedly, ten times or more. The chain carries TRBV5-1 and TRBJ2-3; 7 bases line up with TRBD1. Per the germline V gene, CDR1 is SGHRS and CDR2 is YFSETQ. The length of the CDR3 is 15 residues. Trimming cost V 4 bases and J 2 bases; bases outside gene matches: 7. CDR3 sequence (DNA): TGCGCCAGCAGCGCACGGGACAGTTACACAGATACGCAGTATTTT. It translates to CASSARDSYTDTQYF.

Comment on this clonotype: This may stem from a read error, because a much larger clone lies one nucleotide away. The CDR3 loop is CASGQDWGQLETQYF. The CDR3, as DNA: TGCGCCAGCGGCCAAGATTGGGGACAGCTTGAGACCCAGTACTTC. The J gene is TRBJ2-5, the V gene TRBV4-3; 7 positions match TRBD1. This CDR3 comprises 15 residues. CDR1 and CDR2 (germline): LGHNA, YSLEER.

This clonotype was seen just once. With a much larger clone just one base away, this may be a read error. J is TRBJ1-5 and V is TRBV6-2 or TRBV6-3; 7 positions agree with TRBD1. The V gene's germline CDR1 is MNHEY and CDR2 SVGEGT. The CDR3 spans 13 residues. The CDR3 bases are TGTGCCAGCAGTCCGTGGGACAGCCGACCCCGGCATTTT. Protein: CASSPWDSRPRHF.

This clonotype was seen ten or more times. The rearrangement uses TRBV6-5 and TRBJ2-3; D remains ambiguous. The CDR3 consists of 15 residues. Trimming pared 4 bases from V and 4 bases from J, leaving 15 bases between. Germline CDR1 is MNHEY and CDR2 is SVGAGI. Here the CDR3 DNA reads TGTGCCAGCAGTTCGATTAGCCCAGTGGCAGATACGCAGTATTTT. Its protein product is CASSSISPVADTQYF.

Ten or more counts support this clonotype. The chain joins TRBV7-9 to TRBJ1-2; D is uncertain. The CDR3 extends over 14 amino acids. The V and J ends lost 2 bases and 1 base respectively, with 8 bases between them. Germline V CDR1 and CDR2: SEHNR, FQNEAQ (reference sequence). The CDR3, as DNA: TGTGCCAGCAGCTTAACTCTGGTTAACTATGGCTACACCTTC. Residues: CASSLTLVNYGYTF. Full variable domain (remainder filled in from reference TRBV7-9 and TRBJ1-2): DTGVSQNPRHKITKRGQNVTFRCDPISEHNRLYWYRQTLGQGPEFLTYFQNEAQLEKSRLLSDRFSAERPKGSFSTLEIQRTEQGDSAMYLCASSLTLVNYGYTFGSGTRLTVV.

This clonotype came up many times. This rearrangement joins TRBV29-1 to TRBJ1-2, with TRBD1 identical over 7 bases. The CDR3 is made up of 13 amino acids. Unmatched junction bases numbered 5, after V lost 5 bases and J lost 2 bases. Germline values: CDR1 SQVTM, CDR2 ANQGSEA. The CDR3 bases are TGCAGCGTTTCGAGGGACAGCAACTATGGCTACACCTTC. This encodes CSVSRDSNYGYTF.

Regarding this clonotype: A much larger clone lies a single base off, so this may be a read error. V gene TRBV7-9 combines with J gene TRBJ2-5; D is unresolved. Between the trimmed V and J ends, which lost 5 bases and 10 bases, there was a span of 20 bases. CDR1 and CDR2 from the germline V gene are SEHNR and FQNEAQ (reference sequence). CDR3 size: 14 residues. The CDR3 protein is CASSALTTDGFQYF. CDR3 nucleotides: TGTGCCAGCAGCGCACTTACGACCGACGGGTTCCAGTACTTC. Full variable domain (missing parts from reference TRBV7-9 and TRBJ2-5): DTGVSQNPRHKITKRGQNVTFRCDPISEHNRLYWYRQTLGQGPEFLTYFQNEAQLEKSRLLSDRFSAERPKGSFSTLEIQRTEQGDSAMYLCASSALTTDGFQYFGPGTRLLVL.

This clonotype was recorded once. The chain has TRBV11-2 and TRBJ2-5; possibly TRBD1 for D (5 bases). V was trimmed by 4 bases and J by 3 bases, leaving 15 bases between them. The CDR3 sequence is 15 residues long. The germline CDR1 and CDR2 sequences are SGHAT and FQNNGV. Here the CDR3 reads CASSSGVTGKETQYF. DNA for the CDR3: TGTGCCAGCAGCTCCGGAGTAACAGGCAAAGAGACCCAGTACTTC.

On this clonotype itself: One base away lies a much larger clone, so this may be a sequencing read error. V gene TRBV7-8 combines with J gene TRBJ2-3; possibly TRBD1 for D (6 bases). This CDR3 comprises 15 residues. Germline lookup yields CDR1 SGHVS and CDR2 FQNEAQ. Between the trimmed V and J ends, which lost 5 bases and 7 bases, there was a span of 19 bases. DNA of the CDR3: TGTGCCAGCAGCCTCCGGGACATACTACCAAATACGCAGTATTTT. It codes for CASSLRDILPNTQYF. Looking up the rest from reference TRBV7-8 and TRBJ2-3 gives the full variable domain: GAGVSQSPRYKVAKRGQDVALRCDPISGHVSLFWYQQALGQGPEFLTYFQNEAQLDKSGLPSDRFFAERPEGSVSTLKIQRTQQEDSAVYLCASSLRDILPNTQYFGPGTRLTVL.

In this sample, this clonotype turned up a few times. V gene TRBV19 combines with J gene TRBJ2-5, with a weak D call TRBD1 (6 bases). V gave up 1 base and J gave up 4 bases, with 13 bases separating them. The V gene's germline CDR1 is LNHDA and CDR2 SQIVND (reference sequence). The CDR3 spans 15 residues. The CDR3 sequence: CASSIARTALETQYF. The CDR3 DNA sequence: TGTGCCAGTAGTATAGCCCGGACAGCTTTAGAGACCCAGTACTTC.

The CDR3: CASSLPGTYGYTF. Written as DNA, the CDR3 is TGTGCCAGCAGCCTACCCGGGACATATGGCTACACCTTC. The chain combines TRBV12-3 or TRBV12-4 with TRBJ1-2; D is possibly TRBD1 (6 bases). Trimming stripped 6 bases from V and 5 bases from J, with 13 bases between. The CDR3 is 13 residues long.

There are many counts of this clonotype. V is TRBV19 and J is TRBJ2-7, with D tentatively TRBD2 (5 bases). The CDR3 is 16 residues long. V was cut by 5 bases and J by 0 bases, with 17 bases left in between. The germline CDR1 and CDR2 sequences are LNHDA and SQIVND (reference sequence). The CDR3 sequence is CASSQRLGVASYEQYF. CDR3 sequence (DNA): TGTGCCAGTAGTCAACGGCTCGGGGTGGCCTCCTACGAGCAGTACTTC.

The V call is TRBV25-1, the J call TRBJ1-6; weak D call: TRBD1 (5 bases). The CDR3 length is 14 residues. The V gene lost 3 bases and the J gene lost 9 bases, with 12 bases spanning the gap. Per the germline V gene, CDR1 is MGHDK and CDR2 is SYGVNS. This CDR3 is CASSDEGLASPLHF. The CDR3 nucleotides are TGTGCCAGCAGTGACGAGGGGTTAGCTTCACCCCTCCACTTT.

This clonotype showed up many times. The CDR3 DNA sequence: TGTGCCAGCAGCACCCGCAGCGACACAGATACGCAGTATTTT. Its protein is CASSTRSDTDTQYF. The rearrangement joins TRBV7-9 to TRBJ2-3, with D unresolved. V was clipped by 5 bases and J by 2 bases, with 11 bases between them. This CDR3 is 14 amino acids long. Per germline, CDR1 SEHNR and CDR2 FQNEAQ (reference sequence).

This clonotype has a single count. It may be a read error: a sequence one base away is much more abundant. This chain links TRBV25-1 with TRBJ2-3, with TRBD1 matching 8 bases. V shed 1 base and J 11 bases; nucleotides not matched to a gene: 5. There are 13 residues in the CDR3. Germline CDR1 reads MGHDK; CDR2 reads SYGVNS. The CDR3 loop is CASSELAGGEQYF. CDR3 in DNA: TGTGCCAGCAGTGAATTAGCAGGGGGCGAGCAGTATTTT.

The DNA of the CDR3 is TGTGCCAGCAAAAACCTAGCGGGGGACTCTGGGGCCAACGTCCTGACTTTC. It translates to CASKNLAGDSGANVLTF. This chain joins TRBV13 and TRBJ2-6, with 10 bases lining up with TRBD2. The CDR3 consists of 17 residues. With V trimmed by 7 bases and J by 0 bases, 6 bases remained unmatched. Germline V CDR1 and CDR2: PRHDT, FYEKMQ (reference sequence).

The CDR3: CSAREGGAFF. Written as DNA, the CDR3 is TGCAGTGCTAGAGAAGGGGGAGCTTTCTTT. V gene TRBV20-1 combines with J gene TRBJ1-1; TRBD1 is a possible D gene (6 bases). The CDR3 contains 10 residues. CDR1 and CDR2 from the germline V gene are DFQATT and SNEGSKA (reference sequence). Deletions cut 0 bases from V and 10 bases from J, with 6 bases between.

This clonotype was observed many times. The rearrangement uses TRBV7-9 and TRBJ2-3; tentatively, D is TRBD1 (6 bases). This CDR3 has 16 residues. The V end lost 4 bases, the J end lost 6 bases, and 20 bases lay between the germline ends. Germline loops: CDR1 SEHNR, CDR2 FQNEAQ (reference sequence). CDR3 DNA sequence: TGTGCCAGCAGCTCGGCGGTGGGGGCGCCGGGTGATACGCAGTATTTT. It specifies CASSSAVGAPGDTQYF.

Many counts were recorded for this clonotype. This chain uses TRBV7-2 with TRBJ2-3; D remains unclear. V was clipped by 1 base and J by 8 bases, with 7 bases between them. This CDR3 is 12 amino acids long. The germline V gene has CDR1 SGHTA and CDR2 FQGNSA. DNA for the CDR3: TGTGCCAGCAGCTTAGAACAGAGTACGCAGTATTTT. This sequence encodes CASSLEQSTQYF.

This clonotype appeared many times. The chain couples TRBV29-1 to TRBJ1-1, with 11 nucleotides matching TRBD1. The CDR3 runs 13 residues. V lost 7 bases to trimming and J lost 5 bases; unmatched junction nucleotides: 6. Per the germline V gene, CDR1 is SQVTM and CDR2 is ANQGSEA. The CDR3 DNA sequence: TGCAGCGCCCAGGACAGGGGGCATACTGAAGCTTTCTTT. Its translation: CSAQDRGHTEAFF.